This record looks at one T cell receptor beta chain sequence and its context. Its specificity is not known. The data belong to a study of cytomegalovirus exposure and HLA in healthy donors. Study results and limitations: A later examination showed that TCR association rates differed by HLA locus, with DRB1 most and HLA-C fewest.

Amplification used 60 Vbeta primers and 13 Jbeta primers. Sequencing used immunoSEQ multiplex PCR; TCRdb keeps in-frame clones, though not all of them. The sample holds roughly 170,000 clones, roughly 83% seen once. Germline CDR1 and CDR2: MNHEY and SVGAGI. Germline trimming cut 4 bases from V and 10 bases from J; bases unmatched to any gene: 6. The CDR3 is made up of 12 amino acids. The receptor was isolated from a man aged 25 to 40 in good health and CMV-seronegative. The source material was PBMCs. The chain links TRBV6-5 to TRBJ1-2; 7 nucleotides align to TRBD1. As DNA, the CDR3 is TGTGCCAGCAGTTCTAGACAGGGCCTCTACACCTTC. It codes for CASSSRQGLYTF.